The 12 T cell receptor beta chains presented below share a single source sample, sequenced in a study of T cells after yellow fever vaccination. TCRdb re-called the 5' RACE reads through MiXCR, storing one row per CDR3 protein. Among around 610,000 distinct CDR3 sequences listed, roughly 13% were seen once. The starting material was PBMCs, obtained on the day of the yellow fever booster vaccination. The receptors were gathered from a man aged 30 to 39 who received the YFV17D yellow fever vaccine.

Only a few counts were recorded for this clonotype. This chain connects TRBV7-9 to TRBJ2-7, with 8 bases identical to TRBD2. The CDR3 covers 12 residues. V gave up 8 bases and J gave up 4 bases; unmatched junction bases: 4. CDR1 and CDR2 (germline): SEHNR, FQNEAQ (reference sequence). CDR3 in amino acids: CASGREVYEQYF. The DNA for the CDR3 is TGTGCCAGCGGGCGGGAGGTATACGAGCAGTACTTC.

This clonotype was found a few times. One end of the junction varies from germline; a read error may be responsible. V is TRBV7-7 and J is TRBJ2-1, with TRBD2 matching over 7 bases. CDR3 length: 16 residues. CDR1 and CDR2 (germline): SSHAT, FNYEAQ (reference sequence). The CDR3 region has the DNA TGTGCTAGCAGCTTAGATGGGACTACCTCCTACAATGAGCAGTTCTTC. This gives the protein CASSLDGTTSYNEQFF.

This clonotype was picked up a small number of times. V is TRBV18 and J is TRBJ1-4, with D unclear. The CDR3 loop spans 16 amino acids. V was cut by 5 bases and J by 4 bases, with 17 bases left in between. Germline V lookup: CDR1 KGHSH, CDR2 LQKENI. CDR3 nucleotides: TGTGCCAGCTCAGTTCAAAGGCCGGCGAGTAATGAAAAACTGTTTTTT. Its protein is CASSVQRPASNEKLFF. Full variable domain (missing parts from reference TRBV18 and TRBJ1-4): NAGVMQNPRHLVRRRGQEARLRCSPMKGHSHVYWYRQLPEEGLKFMVYLQKENIIDESGMPKERFSAEFPKEGPSILRIQQVVRGDSAAYFCASSVQRPASNEKLFFGSGTQLSVL.

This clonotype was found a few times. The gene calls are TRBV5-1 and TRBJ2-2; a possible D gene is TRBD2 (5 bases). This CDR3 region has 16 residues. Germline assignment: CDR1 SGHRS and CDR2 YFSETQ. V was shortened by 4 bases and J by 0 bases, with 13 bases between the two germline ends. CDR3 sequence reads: CASSPAGYANTGELFF. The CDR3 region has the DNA TGCGCCAGCAGCCCGGCGGGTTACGCGAACACCGGGGAGCTGTTTTTT.

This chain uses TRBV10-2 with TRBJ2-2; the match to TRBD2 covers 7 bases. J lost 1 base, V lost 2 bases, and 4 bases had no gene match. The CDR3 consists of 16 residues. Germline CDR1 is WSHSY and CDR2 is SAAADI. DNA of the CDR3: TGCGCCAGCAGTGAGAGTGGCGGGAGGAACACCGGGGAGCTGTTTTTT. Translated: CASSESGGRNTGELFF.

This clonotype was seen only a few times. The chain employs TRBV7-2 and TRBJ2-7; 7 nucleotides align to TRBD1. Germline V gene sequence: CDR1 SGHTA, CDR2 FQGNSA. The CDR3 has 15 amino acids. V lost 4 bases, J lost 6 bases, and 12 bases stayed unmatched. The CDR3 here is CASSSRQGPLGEQYF. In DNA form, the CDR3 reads TGTGCCAGCAGCTCTAGACAGGGCCCCTTAGGCGAGCAGTACTTC.

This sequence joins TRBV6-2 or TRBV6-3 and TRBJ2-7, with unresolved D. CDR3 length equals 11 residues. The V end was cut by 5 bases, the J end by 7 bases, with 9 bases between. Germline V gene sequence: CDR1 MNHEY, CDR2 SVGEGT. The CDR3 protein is CASSRLEEQYF. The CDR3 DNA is TGTGCCAGCAGTCGTCTGGAGGAGCAGTACTTC.

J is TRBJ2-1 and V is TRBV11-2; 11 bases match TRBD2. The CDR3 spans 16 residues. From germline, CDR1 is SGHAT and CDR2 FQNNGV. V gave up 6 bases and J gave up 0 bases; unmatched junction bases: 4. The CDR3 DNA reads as TGTGCCAGCAGACCTAGCGGGAGGCCCTCCTACAATGAGCAGTTCTTC. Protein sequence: CASRPSGRPSYNEQFF. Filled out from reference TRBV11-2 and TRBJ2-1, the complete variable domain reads EAGVAQSPRYKIIEKRQSVAFWCNPISGHATLYWYQQILGQGPKLLIQFQNNGVVDDSQLPKDRFSAERLKGVDSTLKIQPAKLEDSAVYLCASRPSGRPSYNEQFFGPGTRLTVL.

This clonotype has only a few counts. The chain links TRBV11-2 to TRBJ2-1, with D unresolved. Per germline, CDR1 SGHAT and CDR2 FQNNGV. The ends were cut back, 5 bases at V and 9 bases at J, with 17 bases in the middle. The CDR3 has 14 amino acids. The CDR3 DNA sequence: TGTGCCAGCAGCCCAGGCGCCGGCCCCACTGAGCAGTTCTTC. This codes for CASSPGAGPTEQFF.

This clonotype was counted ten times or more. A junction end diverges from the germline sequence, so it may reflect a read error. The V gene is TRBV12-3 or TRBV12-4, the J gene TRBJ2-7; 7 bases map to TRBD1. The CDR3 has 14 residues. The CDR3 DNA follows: TGTGCCAGCAGTATAGCAGGGGGACCCTACGAGCAGTACTTC. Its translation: CASSIAGGPYEQYF.

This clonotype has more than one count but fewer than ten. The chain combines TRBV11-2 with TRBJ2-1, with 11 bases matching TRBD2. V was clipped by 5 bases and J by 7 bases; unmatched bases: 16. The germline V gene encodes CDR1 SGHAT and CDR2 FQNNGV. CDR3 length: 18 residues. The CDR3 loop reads CASSRLLAGGPTQNEQFF. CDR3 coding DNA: TGTGCCAGCAGCCGTTTATTAGCGGGAGGGCCCACTCAAAATGAGCAGTTCTTC.

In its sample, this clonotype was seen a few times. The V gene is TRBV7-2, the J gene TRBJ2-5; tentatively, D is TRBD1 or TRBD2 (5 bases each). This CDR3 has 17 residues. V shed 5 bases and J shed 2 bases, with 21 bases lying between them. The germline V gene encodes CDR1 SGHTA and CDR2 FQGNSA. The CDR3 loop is CASSRMVSGTQQETQYF. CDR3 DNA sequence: TGTGCCAGCAGCCGAATGGTATCCGGGACCCAGCAAGAGACCCAGTACTTC.